This is a list of T cell receptor beta chains from one sample in a study of cytomegalovirus exposure and HLA in healthy donors. Assay used: immunoSEQ multiplex PCR; TCRdb lists only in-frame clones, some missing. This sample has some 140,000 clones, with over 60% found just once. The sample taken for sequencing was PBMCs. The receptors were gathered from a woman aged 40 to 50 in good health and CMV-seronegative. Each CDR3 is given with its conserved first and last residue. The D gene is left open where the match is weak. Clone size is given for some rows only: seen once, a few or many times, or a class if the clone is expanded.

clone size,J gene,D gene,V gene,CDR3 DNA,CDR3 protein
-,TRBJ1-1,-,TRBV5-1,TGCGCCAGCAGCTCTGCGTTGGGGCAGGGGAACACTGAAGCTTTCTTT,CASSSALGQGNTEAFF
-,TRBJ2-1,-,TRBV25-1,TGTGCCAGTGCCGGGGTGAGCTCCTACAATGAGCAGTTCTTC,CASAGVSSYNEQFF
-,TRBJ2-1,TRBD2,TRBV10-3,TGTGCCATCACTAATGAAGCGGGAGAGTCCGGTGAGCAGTTCTTC,CAITNEAGESGEQFF
-,TRBJ2-1,-,TRBV9,TGTGCCAGCAGCGTGGGCTCAGTCCCCTACAATGAGCAGTTCTTC,CASSVGSVPYNEQFF
few,TRBJ2-1,TRBD2,TRBV11-2,TGTTCTAGCGGGATTGGGAGTTACAATGAGCAGTTCTTC,CSSGIGSYNEQFF
few,TRBJ2-7,TRBD1,TRBV5-1,TGCGCCAGCAGCCCCGGGACAGGGGGCTACGAGCAGTACTTC,CASSPGTGGYEQYF
-,TRBJ2-1,-,TRBV27,TGTGCCAGCAGTTTGGGGGCGAGGGAGCAGTTCTTC,CASSLGAREQFF
-,TRBJ1-2,TRBD1,TRBV19,TGTGCCAGTAGTCCACAGGGGGCGCGGGTCTATGGCTACACCTTC,CASSPQGARVYGYTF
-,TRBJ1-1,TRBD1,TRBV7-8,TGTGCCAGCAGCTTAGAGGCAGGGGCGACAGGGACTGAAGCTTTCTTT,CASSLEAGATGTEAFF
-,TRBJ1-5,-,TRBV6-1,TGTGCCAGCGTGAGGGAGACAGGCGGGCAGCCCCAGCATTTT,CASVRETGGQPQHF
-,TRBJ1-2,-,TRBV2,TGTGCCAGCAATAGACAGGCGACGATATCTAACTATGGCTACACCTTC,CASNRQATISNYGYTF
-,TRBJ2-7,TRBD1,TRBV5-4,TGTGCCAGCAGCTTGGGGACAGGGGGTCGCGAGCAGTACTTC,CASSLGTGGREQYF
-,TRBJ1-2,TRBD1,TRBV25-1,TGTGCCAGCAGTGAATGGGGACAGGGAAAAGTAGGTGGGGGCTACACCTTC,CASSEWGQGKVGGGYTF
few,TRBJ2-1,-,TRBV5-1,TGCGCCAGCAGAATCATACAGAACAATGAGCAGTTCTTC,CASRIIQNNEQFF
-,TRBJ1-5,-,TRBV30,TGTGCCTGGAGTGGGGGGCCTCAGCCCCAGCATTTT,CAWSGGPQPQHF
few,TRBJ1-1,TRBD1,TRBV29-1,TGCAGCGTTGTACAGGGGGGAACTGAAGCTTTCTTT,CSVVQGGTEAFF
-,TRBJ2-7,TRBD2,TRBV28,TGTGCCAGCATGCTAGCGGGAGGATACGAGCAGTACTTC,CASMLAGGYEQYF
-,TRBJ2-2,-,TRBV27,TGTGCCAGCAGTTTAAAGAAAGGCCCCGAGGGCATGAACACCGGGGAGCTGTTTTTT,CASSLKKGPEGMNTGELFF
-,TRBJ1-1,-,TRBV5-6,TGTGCCAGCAGCTTGGTTGGGAGGGGTGTAGCTTTCTTT,CASSLVGRGVAFF
-,TRBJ2-7,-,TRBV10-3,TGTGCCATCAGTGGGGGTGGGCGACAGAAGAGCTCCTACGAGCAGTACTTC,CAISGGGRQKSSYEQYF
-,TRBJ2-3,-,TRBV18,TGTGCCAGCTCCGCCCGCTCGGGGGATACGCAGTATTTT,CASSARSGDTQYF
-,TRBJ1-5,-,TRBV28,TGTGCCAGCAGTTTCACCCTCAGGGTGGTACAGCCCCAGCATTTT,CASSFTLRVVQPQHF
-,TRBJ1-1,-,TRBV7-2,TGTGCCAGCAGCTTTACAGGGAGGGGGACTGAAGCTTTCTTT,CASSFTGRGTEAFF
once,TRBJ2-1,-,TRBV5-8,TGTGCCAGCAGCCAAGGGACAGAGCAGTTCTTC,CASSQGTEQFF
-,TRBJ1-2,-,TRBV27,TGTGCCAGCAGTTTAAGGGGGTATGGCTACACCTTC,CASSLRGYGYTF
few,TRBJ1-1,-,TRBV6-1,TGTGCCAGCAGTGAAGTGGGAGTGGCGGACACTGAAGCTTTCTTT,CASSEVGVADTEAFF
-,TRBJ1-4,TRBD1,TRBV29-1,TGCAGCGTTGAAATAAGGACAGGGGTGGGGTCAACTAATGAAAAACTGTTTTTT,CSVEIRTGVGSTNEKLFF
-,TRBJ1-3,TRBD1,TRBV18,TGTGCCAGCTCCAGGACAGGATCGTCTTCTGGAAACACCATATATTTT,CASSRTGSSSGNTIYF
-,TRBJ1-5,-,TRBV21-1,TGTGCCACTATAACAGGGTTGTGGGGCAATCAGCCCCAGCATTTT,CATITGLWGNQPQHF
-,TRBJ2-5,TRBD1,TRBV29-1,TGCAGTTGTACGGGACAGGGGTCGCGAGAGACCCAGTACTTC,CSCTGQGSRETQYF
-,TRBJ1-1,-,TRBV11-2,TGTGCCAGCAGCTTAGTAAGGGGGACTGAAGCTTTCTTT,CASSLVRGTEAFF